This T cell receptor (beta chain) was found in a study of T cells expressing NK-cell markers (dated by TCRdb to the early 2020s). Regarding the study in general: In sorted CD3+CD56+NKG2C+, CD3+CD56+NKG2C- and CD3+CD56-NKG2C+ T-cell subsets from several donors, TCR beta-chain repertoires were profiled. Among the eight sequenced donors, only one was HCMV-seronegative, while the other seven were HCMV-seropositive. The study sequenced eight donors, all healthy volunteers chosen at random: three men and five women. Illumina HiSeq 2000/2500, MiSeq or NextSeq was used to sequence libraries as 2 x 150 bp reads. What the research found in general, with its limitations: Those dominant clonotypes were again the most abundant among CD3+CD56-NKG2C+ cells in a few donors, at about 25-60.1%. Whether the expanded NKG2C-expressing T cell clones were specific for HCMV antigens remained unclear. In over five donors, the dominant CD3+CD56+NKG2C+ clonotypes were among the top 10 CD8+ clonotypes and accounted for roughly 1.0-8% of CD8+ T cells.

CDR1 SGHTA and CDR2 FQGTGA were looked up in the germline V gene. The CDR3 numbers 15 residues from cysteine through phenylalanine. Only the protein is on record. A commercial ELISA kit detecting HCMV-specific IgG in serum was used to determine HCMV serostatus. Peripheral blood mononuclear cells were isolated from blood by Ficoll density gradient centrifugation. Regarding this clonotype: Its antigen is unknown.

Instrument on record: Illumina HiSeq 2000. TCR beta cDNA libraries were made by 5'RACE template switching that added a universal primer site and unique molecular identifiers. Synthesis of cDNA was primed from the TCR beta constant segment and was followed by two consecutive PCR amplification steps. The authors processed their data as follows. MIGEC handled demultiplexing of the reads and grouping by UMI, while MiTCR was used to assemble and quantify clonotypes. To exclude erroneous sequences, only TCR cDNA sequences supported by at least two reads were retained. The tcR package was used for downstream repertoire analysis, with clonotypes matched between fractions based on CDR3 nucleotide sequence plus V segment. Antigen specificity was annotated against VDJdb with VDJmatch, allowing one amino acid substitution in CDR3. Following reprocessing of the reads by TCRdb, the data hold one row per CDR3 protein sequence and no DNA is available. TCRdb's processing, not the authors' own work, is the source of the V and J calls. The sample's table lists a count of a few hundred thousand distinct CDR3 sequences. In total, the top ten clones hold 5% to 5.5% of the sample.

This chain is built from TRBV7-3 and TRBJ2-5; TCRdb outputs TRBD2, but without DNA this stays unchecked. This clonotype was obtained from a man between 18 and 69 years old in good health. Material: blood T cells: a sorted CD56 or NKG2C T cell subset, CD4+ or CD8+ T cells, or bulk PBMC T cells (not recorded which). CDR3 loop: CASSRTGGPGETQYF.